A single sample gave rise to the 9 T cell receptor beta chains below, sequenced in a study of blood T cell repertoires in COVID-19 (dated by TCRdb to about 2020). The receptor library was made with the immunoSEQ multiplex PCR assay. What TCRdb holds here is the immuneACCESS table cut down to in-frame rearrangements. Part of the clones is not present; checked against another copy, under half of the missing clones reflect an unresolved V gene, and the others are unexplained. The sample table shows 20,000 to 25,000 clones, and approximately 88% are seen once. The top ten constitute 3% to 4% of the sample. Sequencing input: peripheral blood. All receptors derive from a man in his forties or fifties with acute or convalescent COVID-19.

The J gene is TRBJ1-2, the V gene TRBV30, with a weak D call TRBD1 (5 bases). This CDR3 has 14 residues. Germline CDR1 GTSNPN, CDR2 SVGIG (reference sequence). Deletions cut 1 base from V and 0 bases from J, with 9 bases between. The CDR3 sequence: CAWSEGISNYGYTF. CDR3 in DNA: TGTGCCTGGAGTGAGGGGATCTCTAACTATGGCTACACCTTC.

V gene TRBV14 combines with J gene TRBJ1-2; D is perhaps TRBD1 (6 bases). Trimming stripped 4 bases from V and 7 bases from J, with 19 bases between. The CDR3 contains 15 residues. From germline, CDR1 is SGHDN and CDR2 FVKESK. CDR3 sequence reads: CASSPRGQGTGGYTF. The CDR3 nucleotides are TGTGCCAGCAGCCCCAGAGGGCAGGGGACGGGTGGCTACACCTTC.

The chain combines TRBV7-9 with TRBJ2-3; 9 bases are a match to TRBD1. CDR3 size: 15 residues. Unmatched junction bases numbered 3, after V lost 3 bases and J lost 2 bases. Looked up from germline, CDR1 is SEHNR and CDR2 is FQNEAQ (reference sequence). The CDR3 nucleotides read TGTGCCAGCAGCTTGGACAGGGGCTACACAGATACGCAGTATTTT. Its protein is CASSLDRGYTDTQYF.

This chain uses TRBV19 with TRBJ2-7; 8 bases fit TRBD1. V shed 5 bases and J 3 bases; nucleotides not matched to a gene: 9. CDR1 is LNHDA, CDR2 SQIVND, per germline (reference sequence). The CDR3 extends over 15 amino acids. The CDR3 protein is CASSYSSDRGYEQYF. CDR3 DNA: TGTGCCAGTAGTTATAGTTCCGACAGGGGCTACGAGCAGTACTTC.

The genes are TRBV6-5 and TRBJ1-4, with D hard to call. The V gene's germline CDR1 is MNHEY and CDR2 SVGAGI. Trimming stripped 0 bases from V and 7 bases from J, with 12 bases between. The CDR3 covers 15 residues. CDR3 DNA sequence: TGTGCCAGCAGTTACTCGGGCTTTACCCTTGAAAAACTGTTTTTT. Amino acid sequence: CASSYSGFTLEKLFF.

The J gene is TRBJ1-3, the V gene TRBV7-9; weak D call: TRBD1 (5 bases). Germline lookup yields CDR1 SEHNR and CDR2 FQNEAQ (reference sequence). This CDR3 has 15 amino acids. The V gene lost 5 bases and the J gene lost 3 bases, with 14 bases spanning the gap. CDR3 amino acids: CASSPNQGFGNTIYF. In nucleotides, the CDR3 is TGTGCCAGCAGCCCAAACCAGGGTTTTGGAAACACCATATATTTT.

This clone has a single count. V is TRBV5-1 and J is TRBJ1-1; 7 bases are a match to TRBD1. The V gene end was trimmed by 0 bases and the J gene end by 0 bases; junction bases not matched to a gene: 2. The CDR3 has 15 amino acids. CDR1 and CDR2 (germline): SGHRS, YFSETQ. In DNA form, the CDR3 reads TGCGCCAGCAGCTTGGGGGGACAGATGAACACTGAAGCTTTCTTT. Translated: CASSLGGQMNTEAFF.

This clone came up once. The chain joins TRBV6-5 to TRBJ2-1; D remains unclear. CDR1 and CDR2 from the germline V gene are MNHEY and SVGAGI. The CDR3 loop spans 14 amino acids. Trimming left V 8 bases short and J 8 bases short, with 19 bases between. In nucleotides, the CDR3 is TGTGCCAGCTGGAGCGACTTTCCTATCTATGAGCAGTTCTTC. Residues: CASWSDFPIYEQFF.

V gene TRBV12-3 or TRBV12-4 combines with J gene TRBJ1-4; D perhaps matches TRBD1 (6 bases). The CDR3 covers 12 residues. Trimming pared 6 bases from V and 7 bases from J, leaving 9 bases between. Here the CDR3 DNA reads TGTGCCAGCAGCCAGGGGATTGAAAAACTGTTTTTT. It codes for CASSQGIEKLFF.